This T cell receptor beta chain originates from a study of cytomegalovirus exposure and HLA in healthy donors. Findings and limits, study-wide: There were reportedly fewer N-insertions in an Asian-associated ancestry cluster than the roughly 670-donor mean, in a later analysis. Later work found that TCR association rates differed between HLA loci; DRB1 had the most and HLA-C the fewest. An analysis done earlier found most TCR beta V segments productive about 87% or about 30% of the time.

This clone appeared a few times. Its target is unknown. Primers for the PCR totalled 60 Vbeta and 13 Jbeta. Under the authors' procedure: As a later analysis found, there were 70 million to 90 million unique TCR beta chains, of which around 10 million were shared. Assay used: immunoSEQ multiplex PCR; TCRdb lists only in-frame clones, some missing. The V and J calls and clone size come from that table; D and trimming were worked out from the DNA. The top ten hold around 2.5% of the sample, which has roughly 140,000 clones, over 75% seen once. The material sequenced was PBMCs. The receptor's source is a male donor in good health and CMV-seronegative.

In nucleotides, the CDR3 is TGTGCCATCAGAACCGGGACAGGCGGCGAGGGCTACACCTTC. It translates to CAIRTGTGGEGYTF. The chain employs TRBV10-3 and TRBJ1-2; 8 nucleotides match TRBD1. Unmatched junction bases numbered 11, after V lost 6 bases and J lost 8 bases. The CDR3 totals 14 residues. Germline CDR1 and CDR2: ENHRY and SYGVKD.